One sample yielded the 24 T cell receptor beta chains listed below, sequenced in a study of pediatric ulcerative colitis. Produced via immunoSEQ multiplex PCR; TCRdb's table is partial and in-frame only. This table holds 35,000 to 45,000 clones, over 70% found once. The rectum was sampled with one to two pinch biopsies at colonoscopy. The specimen was gut tissue. These receptors were taken from a boy younger than 18 with severe ulcerative colitis.

This clone came up a few times. J is TRBJ1-4 and V is TRBV5-1; D perhaps matches TRBD1 (6 bases). The CDR3 extends over 14 amino acids. CDR1 is SGHRS and CDR2 is YFSETQ in the germline V gene. V gave up 7 bases and J gave up 7 bases, with 17 bases separating them. The CDR3 DNA is TGCGCCAGCGGGCCCAGGGGATTGGGTGAAAAACTGTTTTTT. It is translated as CASGPRGLGEKLFF.

This clone appeared a few times. The chain is built from TRBV11-1 and TRBJ2-7; tentatively, D is TRBD2 (6 bases). Germline V gene data show CDR1 as SGHAT and CDR2 as FQDESV (reference sequence). The CDR3 totals 14 residues. V gave up 3 bases and J gave up 3 bases, with 12 bases separating them. The CDR3 reads CASSFAGLGYEQYF. The CDR3 DNA follows: TGTGCCAGCAGCTTTGCGGGGTTAGGCTACGAGCAGTACTTC. The variable domain in full, with the rest retrieved from reference TRBV11-1 and TRBJ2-7, is EAEVAQSPRYKITEKSQAVAFWCDPISGHATLYWYRQILGQGPELLVQFQDESVVDDSQLPKDRFSAERLKGVDSTLKIQPAELGDSAMYLCASSFAGLGYEQYFGPGTRLTVT.

CDR3 in DNA: TGTGCCAGCAGTGAGATCCCGGGACGGACTAAAAATGGCTACACCTTC. Translating it yields CASSEIPGRTKNGYTF. J is TRBJ1-2 and V is TRBV2, with D maybe TRBD1 (5 bases). The CDR3 has 16 residues. Germline values: CDR1 SNHLY, CDR2 FYNNEI. The germline V and J ends were trimmed by 3 bases and 6 bases, with 20 bases remaining between them.

The V and J genes are TRBV7-8 and TRBJ2-7; D not resolved. V lost 9 bases and J lost 2, with 8 bases in between. CDR3 size: 11 residues. In germline, CDR1 is SGHVS, CDR2 FQNEAQ. The CDR3 here is CASWAAYEQYF. Written as DNA, the CDR3 is TGTGCCAGTTGGGCGGCCTACGAGCAGTACTTC. Variable domain in full (rest from reference TRBV7-8 and TRBJ2-7): GAGVSQSPRYKVAKRGQDVALRCDPISGHVSLFWYQQALGQGPEFLTYFQNEAQLDKSGLPSDRFFAERPEGSVSTLKIQRTQQEDSAVYLCASWAAYEQYFGPGTRLTVT.

The rearrangement uses TRBV21-1 and TRBJ1-5; TRBD1 is the table's D call, not checked against the DNA. TRBV21-1 is a pseudogene locus. The CDR3 totals 15 residues. CDR3 in amino acids: CASPGAGLINQPQHF. CDR3 DNA: TGTGCCAGCCCAGGGGCAGGGTTGATAAATCAGCCCCAGCATTTT.

Details on this clone: The CDR3 does not end in the conserved phenylalanine or tryptophan, so this is likely a read error. The chain has TRBV5-4 and TRBJ1-6; possible D gene TRBD1, 6 bases. The CDR3 sequence is 15 residues long. V was pared by 0 bases and J by 6 bases, with 10 bases between. CDR1 and CDR2 (germline): SGHNT, YYREEE (reference sequence). The chain's CDR3 is CASSLDQGPNSPLHL. In DNA form, the CDR3 reads TGTGCCAGCAGCTTGGATCAGGGGCCTAATTCACCCCTCCACCTT.

This chain links TRBV2 with TRBJ1-4, with D possibly TRBD1 on 5 matching bases. This CDR3 contains 14 residues. The germline V gene encodes CDR1 SNHLY and CDR2 FYNNEI. V lost 8 bases to trimming and J lost 2 bases, with 12 bases between them. The CDR3 DNA reads TGTGCCAGCCGGGGGGGGTGGACTAATGAAAAACTGTTTTTT. This gives the protein CASRGGWTNEKLFF.

The gene calls are TRBV7-8 and TRBJ2-3; D gene unclear. Trimming removed 1 base from V and 3 bases from J, with 8 bases in between. This CDR3 has 14 residues. Germline V gene data show CDR1 as SGHVS and CDR2 as FQNEAQ. The CDR3 is CASSLGFLTDTQYF. Written as DNA, the CDR3 is TGTGCCAGCAGCTTAGGGTTCTTGACAGATACGCAGTATTTT.

This chain uses TRBV5-1 with TRBJ2-1, with TRBD1 as a possible D gene (5 bases). The CDR3 totals 12 residues. Trimming cost V 0 bases and J 8 bases, with 6 bases left between them. Germline loops: CDR1 SGHRS, CDR2 YFSETQ. CDR3 nucleotides: TGCGCCAGCAGCTTGGTAGGGGATGAGCAGTTCTTC. Its translation: CASSLVGDEQFF.

The chain joins TRBV6-1 to TRBJ1-1; D uncertain. The V gene lost 4 bases and the J gene lost 4 bases, with 7 bases spanning the gap. Germline CDR1 is MNHNS and CDR2 is SASEGT. This CDR3 is built from 12 residues. CDR3 in DNA: TGTGCCAGCAGTGGAGTCCTCACTGAAGCTTTCTTT. This codes for CASSGVLTEAFF.

This sequence joins TRBV19 and TRBJ2-1; TRBD2 matches 8 bases. Germline values: CDR1 LNHDA, CDR2 SQIVND (reference sequence). The CDR3 loop spans 15 amino acids. Trimming cost V 2 bases and J 4 bases; bases outside gene matches: 4. The CDR3 is CASSIQRGPYNEQFF. In nucleotides, the CDR3 is TGTGCCAGTAGTATACAGCGGGGGCCTTACAATGAGCAGTTCTTC.

This rearrangement joins TRBV6-1 to TRBJ1-1; D is possibly TRBD1 (5 bases). Germline-derived CDR1 and CDR2 are MNHNS and SASEGT. V lost 0 bases and J lost 7, with 15 bases in between. The CDR3 is made up of 15 amino acids. The CDR3: CASSEALPGSGEAFF. The CDR3 DNA reads as TGTGCCAGCAGTGAAGCGTTACCAGGGAGCGGTGAAGCTTTCTTT.

This chain uses TRBV19 with TRBJ1-5, with TRBD1 matching over 9 bases. Germline assignment: CDR1 LNHDA and CDR2 SQIVND (reference sequence). The CDR3 contains 14 residues. Unmatched junction bases numbered 4, after V lost 7 bases and J lost 3 bases. DNA of the CDR3: TGTGCCAGTACCAGACAGGGGGTCAATCAGCCCCAGCATTTT. This sequence encodes CASTRQGVNQPQHF.

V and J are TRBV10-2 and TRBJ1-5; TRBD1 is a possible D gene (6 bases). The CDR3 is 15 amino acids. Germline-derived CDR1 and CDR2 are WSHSY and SAAADI. V was trimmed by 6 bases and J by 3 bases, leaving 15 bases between them. The CDR3 region has the DNA TGCGCCAGCAGCCTCGCGGACAGCTACAATCAGCCCCAGCATTTT. Protein sequence: CASSLADSYNQPQHF.

The chain employs TRBV7-9 and TRBJ2-7; 8 bases are shared with TRBD1. The germline gives CDR1 SEHNR, CDR2 FQNEAQ (reference sequence). With 2 bases clipped from V and 4 bases from J, the junction kept 7 bases outside the gene matches. The CDR3 is made up of 15 amino acids. CDR3 DNA: TGTGCCAGCAGCTTAATGGGACAGGTTGGTTACGAGCAGTACTTC. Translated, it gives CASSLMGQVGYEQYF.

This chain uses TRBV27 with TRBJ2-7, with 7 bases identical to TRBD1. This CDR3 comprises 16 residues. Per germline, CDR1 MNHEY and CDR2 SMNVEV (reference sequence). Germline trimming cut 0 bases from V and 3 bases from J; bases unmatched to any gene: 8. The CDR3 protein is CASSLSTFTGVYEQYF. In DNA form, the CDR3 reads TGTGCCAGCAGTTTATCTACCTTCACAGGGGTCTACGAGCAGTACTTC.

V usage is TRBV6-1 and J usage is TRBJ2-7; 8 nucleotides agree with TRBD2. There are 14 residues in the CDR3. Trimming cost V 6 bases and J 1 base; bases outside gene matches: 5. Per germline, CDR1 MNHNS and CDR2 SASEGT. The CDR3 loop is CASSLGRASYEQYF. The CDR3 region has the DNA TGTGCCAGCAGCCTCGGGAGGGCTTCCTACGAGCAGTACTTC.

CDR3 bases: TGCAGCGTCAACCAAGAGACCCAGTACTTC. Translation: CSVNQETQYF. The gene calls are TRBV29-1 and TRBJ2-5; D is ambiguous. Per germline, CDR1 SQVTM and CDR2 ANQGSEA. V gave up 6 bases and J gave up 0 bases, with 2 bases separating them. The CDR3 covers 10 residues.

The chain combines TRBV28 with TRBJ1-1; weak D call: TRBD1 (6 bases). The V end lost 7 bases, the J end lost 5 bases, and 20 bases lay between the germline ends. CDR1 is MDHEN, CDR2 SYDVKM, per germline. This CDR3 comprises 15 residues. CDR3 coding DNA: TGTGCCAGCATCCTAGGGGGGGGGAGGATTACTGAAGCTTTCTTT. Amino acids: CASILGGGRITEAFF.

This rearrangement joins TRBV7-9 to TRBJ2-5, with 10 bases aligning to TRBD2. Trimming removed 3 bases from V and 5 bases from J; junction bases left unmatched: 9. The germline gives CDR1 SEHNR, CDR2 FQNEAQ (reference sequence). This CDR3 contains 16 residues. The CDR3 protein is CASSFVAGGPSETQYF. The CDR3 DNA follows: TGTGCCAGCAGCTTTGTAGCGGGGGGCCCCTCTGAGACCCAGTACTTC.

The genes are TRBV28 and TRBJ1-2, with a weak D call TRBD1 (5 bases). CDR1 MDHEN and CDR2 SYDVKM come from the germline V gene. Trimming cost V 1 base and J 8 bases, with 11 bases left between them. The CDR3 runs 13 residues. The CDR3 DNA sequence: TGTGCCAGCAGTTTATTCCAGGGCTACGGCTACACCTTC. This encodes CASSLFQGYGYTF.

The rearrangement joins TRBV7-9 to TRBJ2-5; D possibly corresponds to TRBD2 (6 bases). The CDR3 loop spans 13 amino acids. CDR1 SEHNR and CDR2 FQNEAQ come from the germline V gene (reference sequence). Trimming shortened V by 5 bases and J by 5 bases, and 12 bases separated the two germline ends. The CDR3 DNA reads TGTGCCAGCAGCCCGGACCGGGGGGAGACCCAGTACTTC. It translates to CASSPDRGETQYF.

The chain joins TRBV2 to TRBJ1-1; 9 nucleotides align to TRBD1. This CDR3 has 17 residues. From germline, CDR1 is SNHLY and CDR2 FYNNEI. V was clipped by 6 bases and J by 4 bases; unmatched bases: 15. The chain's CDR3 is CASRAPGTGIRSTEAFF. DNA of the CDR3: TGTGCCAGCAGGGCTCCCGGGACAGGGATACGGAGCACTGAAGCTTTCTTT.

This chain joins TRBV6-5 and TRBJ1-2; TRBD1 matches at 7 bases. The V and J ends lost 2 bases and 8 bases, in that order; junction bases with no gene match: 8. The CDR3 consists of 14 residues. The V gene's germline CDR1 is MNHEY and CDR2 SVGAGI. CDR3 protein: CASSYAEGAQGYTF. The DNA of the CDR3 is TGTGCCAGCAGTTACGCGGAGGGGGCGCAAGGCTACACCTTC.